The rows below give T cell receptor beta chains drawn from one sample of a study of blood T cell repertoires in COVID-19. Libraries were prepared by immunoSEQ multiplex PCR; TCRdb keeps only in-frame clonotypes and omits some of them. The sample includes almost 300,000 clones, around 86% of them seen just once. Sequencing was carried out using peripheral blood. Source of these receptors: a man between 70 and 80 years old with acute or convalescent COVID-19. Both conserved end residues are part of each CDR3. A D gene is named only where the DNA matches it firmly. Rows may omit the clone size; those that give it use once, few, many or a size class.

d_call	v_call	cdr3_length	j_call	clone_size	cdr3_aa	cdr3_nt
NA	TRBV24-1	12	TRBJ1-5	NA	CATSDQGGTQHF	TGTGCCACCAGTGACCAGGGAGGGACCCAGCATTTT
TRBD2	TRBV6-6	14	TRBJ2-7	NA	CASRHTSGPYEQYF	TGTGCCAGCAGGCATACTAGCGGCCCCTACGAGCAGTACTTC
TRBD1	TRBV5-8	16	TRBJ1-1	once	CASSPGQGRMNTEAFF	TGTGCCAGCAGCCCCGGACAGGGCAGGATGAACACTGAAGCTTTCTTT
NA	TRBV7-9	13	TRBJ1-5	NA	CASSFGGGQPQHF	TGTGCCAGCAGCTTCGGCGGAGGTCAGCCCCAGCATTTT
TRBD1	TRBV19	15	TRBJ1-2	NA	CASSRGDRQNYGYTF	TGTGCCAGTAGTAGGGGGGACAGACAGAACTATGGCTACACCTTC
TRBD2	TRBV10-3	17	TRBJ2-1	once	CAISEAHGTSGSNEQFF	TGTGCCATCAGTGAGGCACACGGGACTAGCGGGAGTAATGAGCAGTTCTTC
NA	TRBV3-1/TRBV3-2	12	TRBJ1-4	NA	CASSQSSEKLFF	TGTGCCAGCAGCCAATCCAGTGAAAAACTGTTTTTT
NA	TRBV18	13	TRBJ2-1	NA	CASSPGRESEQFF	TGTGCCAGCTCACCTGGCAGGGAAAGTGAGCAGTTCTTC
NA	TRBV28	13	TRBJ1-2	NA	CASSSGQNYGYTF	TGTGCCAGCAGTTCCGGACAGAACTATGGCTACACCTTC
NA	TRBV15	16	TRBJ2-1	once	CATSRGNRDLYNEQFF	TGTGCCACCAGCAGAGGTAACAGGGACCTCTACAATGAGCAGTTCTTC
TRBD1	TRBV12-3/TRBV12-4	13	TRBJ1-2	NA	CASSRGQGLSYTF	TGTGCCAGCAGCCGGGGACAGGGTTTAAGCTACACCTTC
NA	TRBV3-1/TRBV3-2	12	TRBJ2-7	NA	CASSQDRREQYF	TGTGCCAGCAGCCAAGATAGGCGGGAGCAGTACTTC
NA	TRBV23-1	19	TRBJ2-2	NA	CASSQSSQGTLFWAGELFF	TGCGCCAGCAGTCAATCAAGTCAGGGTACTTTATTTTGGGCCGGGGAGCTGTTTTTT
NA	TRBV27	15	TRBJ1-1	NA	CASSLTGPQGAEAFF	TGTGCCAGCAGTTTAACCGGGCCTCAGGGTGCTGAAGCTTTCTTT
NA	TRBV12-5	15	TRBJ2-7	NA	CASGWRHGQGYEQYF	TGTGCTAGTGGTTGGAGACATGGGCAGGGTTACGAGCAGTACTTC
NA	TRBV3-1/TRBV3-2	11	TRBJ1-2	NA	CASSQDLGYTF	TGTGCCAGCAGCCAAGATCTGGGCTACACCTTC
TRBD1	TRBV11-2	16	TRBJ1-3	NA	CASSLGQIISGNTIYF	TGTGCCAGCAGCTTGGGACAGATAATCTCTGGAAACACCATATATTTT
TRBD2	TRBV7-2	15	TRBJ2-7	NA	CASSTGLAGGSEQYF	TGTGCCAGCAGCACGGGACTAGCGGGAGGAAGTGAGCAGTACTTC
NA	TRBV3-1/TRBV3-2	14	TRBJ1-3	few	CASSQDRQRNTIYF	TGTGCCAGCAGCCAAGATAGGCAGCGGAACACCATATATTTT
TRBD1	TRBV4-3	15	TRBJ1-6	NA	CASSDEGQINSPLHF	TGCGCCAGCAGCGACGAGGGACAGATAAATTCACCCCTCCACTTT
NA	TRBV6-2/TRBV6-3	17	TRBJ2-2	NA	CASSYGYRFANTGELFF	TGTGCCAGCAGTTACGGTTACAGATTCGCGAACACCGGGGAGCTGTTTTTT
NA	TRBV7-8	17	TRBJ1-6	NA	CASSTSWSGLYNSPLHF	TGTGCCAGCAGCACCTCCTGGAGCGGCCTCTATAATTCACCCCTCCACTTT
NA	TRBV5-1	16	TRBJ2-3	NA	CASSPRQVGRTDTQYF	TGCGCCAGCAGCCCCCGACAGGTTGGCCGCACAGATACGCAGTATTTT
TRBD1	TRBV18	16	TRBJ2-3	NA	CASSDRGRLADGTQYF	TGTGCCAGCTCGGACAGGGGAAGGCTAGCGGATGGTACGCAGTATTTT
NA	TRBV10-2	16	TRBJ2-7	NA	CASSDRGVGVALEQYF	TGCGCCAGCAGTGACAGGGGAGTCGGCGTGGCTCTCGAGCAGTACTTC
NA	TRBV7-9	18	TRBJ2-6	NA	CASTRLADSGSGANVLTF	TGTGCCAGCACCCGATTAGCGGATTCGGGGTCTGGGGCCAACGTCCTGACTTTC
TRBD1	TRBV9	15	TRBJ2-7	NA	CASSPPQTGAYEQYF	TGTGCCAGCAGCCCCCCGCAGACAGGGGCCTACGAGCAGTACTTC
TRBD2	TRBV3-1/TRBV3-2	16	TRBJ2-5	few	CASSPGRARYMETQYF	TGTGCCAGCAGCCCTGGGAGGGCCAGATATATGGAGACCCAGTACTTC
NA	TRBV27	15	TRBJ1-5	NA	CASSRDPGINQPQHF	TGTGCCAGCAGTAGAGACCCAGGGATCAATCAGCCCCAGCATTTT
NA	TRBV29-1	16	TRBJ2-6	NA	CSVAGAGLSGANVLTF	TGCAGCGTCGCGGGTGCCGGTCTCTCTGGGGCCAACGTCCTGACTTTC
NA	TRBV19	15	TRBJ1-5	once	CAGIETTNRHQPQHF	TGTGCCGGGATAGAGACAACCAACAGGCATCAGCCCCAGCATTTT
TRBD1	TRBV28	12	TRBJ1-2	few	CGTGTGLYGYTF	TGTGGAACCGGGACAGGGCTCTATGGCTACACCTTC
NA	TRBV7-9	12	TRBJ1-2	NA	CASSPGGHGYTF	TGCGCCAGCAGCCCTGGAGGACATGGCTACACCTTC
TRBD1	TRBV6-6	15	TRBJ2-1	NA	CASSYITGGVNEQFF	TGTGCCAGCAGTTATATCACAGGGGGAGTCAATGAGCAGTTCTTC
NA	TRBV10-3	13	TRBJ2-7	NA	CAISESWGAEQYF	TGTGCCATCAGTGAGTCGTGGGGAGCCGAGCAGTACTTC
NA	TRBV11-2	14	TRBJ2-2	NA	CASSSRLGTGELFF	TGTGCCAGCAGCTCCAGACTAGGCACCGGGGAGCTGTTTTTT
NA	TRBV28	12	TRBJ2-7	NA	CASTKQEYEQYF	TGTGCCAGCACCAAGCAGGAATACGAGCAGTACTTC
NA	TRBV6-6	13	TRBJ1-5	NA	CASVLDIYQPQHF	TGTGCCAGCGTATTGGACATATATCAGCCCCAGCATTTT
TRBD2	TRBV27	14	TRBJ2-1	NA	CASSLRGGYNEQFF	TGTGCCAGCAGTTTACGGGGGGGTTACAATGAGCAGTTCTTC
TRBD2	TRBV10-2	12	TRBJ2-1	NA	CASSDSGGRQFF	TGCGCCAGCAGTGATTCGGGAGGGCGGCAGTTCTTC
TRBD1	TRBV28	16	TRBJ1-3	NA	CASTGQVQFSGNTIYF	TGTGCCAGCACCGGACAGGTTCAATTCTCTGGAAACACCATATATTTT
NA	TRBV2	14	TRBJ1-1	NA	CASSAGRLNTEAFF	TGTGCCAGCAGTGCCGGGAGGTTAAACACTGAAGCTTTCTTT
NA	TRBV10-1	15	TRBJ2-3	once	CATPPGGPSTDTQYF	TGCGCCACCCCCCCCGGGGGACCTAGCACAGATACGCAGTATTTT
NA	TRBV18	14	TRBJ1-1	NA	CASSQQDTNTEAFF	TGTGCCAGCTCACAACAGGATACGAACACTGAAGCTTTCTTT
TRBD1	TRBV5-1	15	TRBJ1-5	NA	CASSPGGMSNQPQHF	TGCGCCAGCAGCCCAGGGGGCATGAGCAATCAGCCCCAGCATTTT
NA	TRBV7-6	15	TRBJ2-2	NA	CASSLGRGRTGELFF	TGTGCCAGCAGCTTAGGGCGGGGACGGACCGGGGAGCTGTTTTTT
NA	TRBV19	16	TRBJ1-2	NA	CASSIISGGLGVGYTF	TGTGCCAGTAGTATAATTAGTGGCGGTCTGGGAGTCGGCTACACCTTC
NA	TRBV4-2	16	TRBJ1-1	NA	CASSQAFTGLNTEAFF	TGTGCCAGCAGCCAAGCTTTTACAGGGTTGAACACTGAAGCTTTCTTT
NA	TRBV5-1	14	TRBJ2-5	few	CASSLSTGLETQYF	TGCGCCAGCAGCTTGTCGACAGGTTTGGAGACCCAGTACTTC
TRBD2	TRBV11-2	15	TRBJ2-2	NA	CASSYGLGEGGELFF	TGTGCCAGCAGCTATGGACTAGGGGAGGGCGGGGAGCTGTTTTTT
TRBD1	TRBV3-1/TRBV3-2	19	TRBJ2-4	NA	CASSTTQGATSLAKNIQYF	TGTGCCAGCAGTACGACACAGGGGGCTACGAGTCTAGCCAAAAACATTCAGTACTTC
TRBD1	TRBV5-1	15	TRBJ2-1	NA	CASSNRDSRYNEQFF	TGCGCCAGCAGCAACCGGGACAGTCGCTACAATGAGCAGTTCTTC
NA	TRBV4-3	14	TRBJ1-1	NA	CASSKDAGKTEAFF	TGCGCCAGCAGCAAAGACGCAGGGAAGACTGAAGCTTTCTTT
TRBD1	TRBV5-6	13	TRBJ2-7	few	CASSSDRVYEQYF	TGTGCCAGCAGCTCGGACAGGGTCTACGAGCAGTACTTC
TRBD2	TRBV5-1	14	TRBJ2-7	once	CASSLITGGSEQYF	TGCGCCAGCAGCTTGATAACGGGGGGGTCCGAGCAGTACTTC
TRBD1	TRBV3-1/TRBV3-2	15	TRBJ2-7	NA	CASSQVPGGAYEQYF	TGTGCCAGCAGCCAAGTCCCAGGGGGCGCCTACGAGCAGTACTTC